This T cell receptor beta chain derives from a study of human T cells and chemical hapten exposure. In its sample, this clonotype was seen many times. From germline, CDR1 is SGHRS and CDR2 YFSETQ. This CDR3 contains 13 residues. Trimming took 0 bases from V and 6 from J, leaving 9 bases between them. The sample's time point: patch test 3, about 24 weeks after DPC sensitization. Treatment in this sample: therapeutic diphenylcyclopropenone sensitization with weekly scalp DPC. TCRdb re-called the RACE reads through MiXCR, storing one row per CDR3 protein. Of about 82,000 distinct CDR3 sequences listed, 9.5% to 14% are singletons.

This receptor was taken from a woman aged 45-59 years with alopecia areata. Some clones in this sample may be carry-over from other donors' samples. The source was whole blood, collected in connection with sensitization to the hapten diphenylcyclopropenone (DPC). The chain recombines TRBV5-1 with TRBJ1-1; no clear D gene. CDR3 coding DNA: TGCGCCAGCAGCTTGGACCTGGAGGCTGAAGCTTTCTTT. This gives the protein CASSLDLEAEAFF.